This T cell receptor (beta chain) emerged from a study of cytomegalovirus exposure and HLA in healthy donors. Primers: 60 Vbeta forward and 13 Jbeta reverse. Libraries were prepared by immunoSEQ multiplex PCR; TCRdb keeps only in-frame clonotypes and omits some of them. The profile covers some 120,000 clones, with 65% to 75% appearing a single time and almost 6% taken by the ten largest. The count of this clone is one. CDR3 length: 15 amino acids. The germline gives CDR1 MNHEY, CDR2 SVGAGI. Trimming at V came to 2 bases and at J to 5 bases, leaving 5 bases not matched to a gene. Sample: PBMCs. This sequence originates from a woman aged 50 to 65 in good health and CMV-seropositive. V gene TRBV6-5 combines with J gene TRBJ2-7; 11 bases agree with TRBD1. The CDR3 DNA is TGTGCCAGCAGTTACACCGGACAGGGGGCGCACGAGCAGTACTTC. Translation gives CASSYTGQGAHEQYF.